This section outlines one T cell receptor (beta chain) sequence together with its context. Germline CDR1 is LNHDA and CDR2 is SQIVND (reference sequence). Trimming shortened V by 5 bases and J by 0 bases, and 14 bases separated the two germline ends. The CDR3 covers 16 residues. This sample was included in a study of blood T cell repertoires in COVID-19. Study-wide background: The United States, Italy and Spain provided the acute and convalescent COVID-19 samples.

Authors' data handling: Reference gene primers were amplified, and this amplification served to estimate nucleated cell counts. This table comes from immunoSEQ multiplex PCR, and its TCRdb copy is limited to in-frame clones, with some not included. That table furnishes V, J and clone size, whereas the DNA furnished D and trimming. Seen here are around 300,000 clones, nearly 90% observed once, and the top ten hold roughly 1%. The origin of this receptor is a woman aged 40 to 50 with COVID-19, enrolled during active disease. Material for sequencing was peripheral blood. V and J are TRBV19 and TRBJ1-5; D unresolved. CDR3 coding DNA: TGTGCCAGTAGTTCCCCCGGGAGTTATAGCAATCAGCCCCAGCATTTT. Residues: CASSSPGSYSNQPQHF.